The present T cell receptor (beta chain) was sequenced within a study of glioma-infiltrating T cells. The iRepertoire nested amplicon-rescue multiplex PCR amplified TCR alpha and beta CDR3s from RNA. TCRdb passed the multiplex PCR reads through MiXCR, listing each CDR3 protein once. Of some 160,000 distinct CDR3 sequences detected, over 40% appear once; the ten largest clones hold around 5.3%. A remark on this clonotype: One base away lies a much larger clone, so this may be a sequencing read error.

CDR3 length: 13 residues. The V gene's germline CDR1 is DFQATT and CDR2 SNEGSKA (reference sequence). Trimming left V 6 bases short and J 2 bases short, with 13 bases between. The origin of this receptor is a human donor with low-grade glioma or glioblastoma, undergoing nonglioma brain surgery, or in good health (not recorded which). The chain recombines TRBV20-1 with TRBJ2-5; D is ambiguous. The sequenced sample was glioma tissue, nonneoplastic brain tissue, or PBMCs (not recorded which). The CDR3 loop reads CSAEPDAQETQYF. CDR3 coding DNA: TGCAGTGCGGAACCGGACGCACAAGAGACCCAGTACTTC.